The 5 T cell receptor beta chains below come from one sample, sequenced in a study of blood T cells in healthy people across ages. A second 7 to 11 cycle PCR used barcoded and J-beta primers. TCRdb redid the calling of the 5' RACE reads with MiXCR, one entry per CDR3 protein. The repertoire holds 1.5 million to 2 million distinct CDR3 sequences, with around 48% as singletons. The sample comprised blood. These TCRs come from a woman in her thirties or forties in good health.

This clonotype was detected a few times. The chain links TRBV13 to TRBJ2-3, with 10 bases fitting TRBD2. V trimming: 3 bases; J trimming: 0 bases; junction bases outside the gene matches: 6. Germline V CDR1 and CDR2: PRHDT, FYEKMQ (reference sequence). The CDR3 consists of 17 residues. CDR3 nucleotides: TGTGCCAGCAGCTTCCGAACTAGCGGGGAGAGCACAGATACGCAGTATTTT. Translating it yields CASSFRTSGESTDTQYF.

The chain combines TRBV5-1 with TRBJ2-2; 8 bases are a match to TRBD1. The CDR3 totals 15 residues. V dropped 3 bases and J dropped 0; count of bases not matched to a gene: 1. CDR1 and CDR2 from the germline V gene are SGHRS and YFSETQ. The CDR3 DNA is TGCGCCAGCAGCTCGGGACAGGCGAACACCGGGGAGCTGTTTTTT. The encoded protein is CASSSGQANTGELFF. Looking up the rest from reference TRBV5-1 and TRBJ2-2 gives the full variable domain: KAGVTQTPRYLIKTRGQQVTLSCSPISGHRSVSWYQQTPGQGLQFLFEYFSETQRNKGNFPGRFSGRQFSNSRSEMNVSTLELGDSALYLCASSSGQANTGELFFGEGSRLTVL.

The V and J genes are TRBV15 and TRBJ2-7, with D maybe TRBD1 (6 bases). Trimming took off 3 bases at V and 5 bases at J, with 17 bases between the two ends. The CDR3 contains 15 residues. Germline CDR1 and CDR2: LNHNV and YYDKDF (reference sequence). The CDR3 protein is CATSSSGTTYDEQYF. CDR3 nucleotide sequence: TGTGCCACCAGCAGCTCCGGGACAACGTACGACGAGCAGTACTTC.

The genes are TRBV6-2 or TRBV6-3 and TRBJ2-5, with TRBD2 matching over 11 bases. The germline CDR1 and CDR2 sequences are MNHEY and SVGEGT. Trimming took 6 bases from V and 13 from J; bases not matched to a gene: 13. The CDR3 is made up of 14 amino acids. The CDR3 DNA reads TGTGCCAGCAGGGCTAGCGGGGGGCTTTGGATGATGTACTTC. As protein: CASRASGGLWMMYF.

The chain uses TRBV9 and TRBJ2-7; TRBD1 or TRBD2 may be the D gene (5 bases each). The CDR3 has 14 residues. Germline V gene data show CDR1 as SGDLS and CDR2 as YYNGEE. Trimming left V 0 bases short and J 3 bases short, with 10 bases between. CDR3 amino acids: CASSVGDGGYEQYF. CDR3 DNA sequence: TGTGCCAGCAGCGTAGGGGACGGAGGCTACGAGCAGTACTTC. Together with reference TRBV9 and TRBJ2-7, the CDR3 gives the full variable domain: DSGVTQTPKHLITATGQRVTLRCSPRSGDLSVYWYQQSLDQGLQFLIQYYNGEERAKGNILERFSAQQFPDLHSELNLSSLELGDSALYFCASSVGDGGYEQYFGPGTRLTVT.